This T cell receptor beta chain emerged from a study of regulatory T cells in long-lasting Graves disease. As to time point: newly diagnosed GD, antithyroid drugs for less than 3 months. Researchers made the TCR library from RNA that was extracted from PBMCs. Germline-derived CDR1 and CDR2 are SGDLS and YYNGEE. Trimming at V came to 0 bases and at J to 8 bases, leaving 18 bases not matched to a gene. CDR3 length: 18 amino acids. Building of the TCR beta libraries involved iRepertoire HTBI primers and Arm-PCR of CDR3 regions. TCRdb analysed the multiplex PCR reads with MiXCR anew, one entry per CDR3 protein. The sample lists about 450,000 distinct CDR3 sequences, around 15% seen once, with around 10% in the top ten. These data were likewise used in another study, on T cells in Graves' hyperthyroidism and ophthalmopathy.

The sequences come from peripheral blood mononuclear cells (PBMCs), collected at new diagnosis, from a patient treated with antithyroid drugs. The TCR originated in a woman aged 25 to 39 with Graves disease. This chain connects TRBV9 to TRBJ2-3, with TRBD1 identical over 7 bases. CDR3 coding DNA: TGTGCCAGCAGCGTAGTTCCCCGGACAGGACGAGGGCCAGGTACGCAGTATTTT. It encodes CASSVVPRTGRGPGTQYF.